The next 32 T cell receptor beta chains were all read from a single sample in a study of regulatory T cells in long-lasting Graves disease (dated by TCRdb to the early 2020s). In light of the paper, this sample's time point label describes: newly diagnosed GD, antithyroid drugs for less than 3 months. For both TCR sequencing and RNA sequencing, RNA was extracted from PBMCs using TRIzol. Library method: multiplex PCR. Sequencing was carried out with an Illumina HiSeq 4000. TCR beta libraries were built with iRepertoire HTBI primers and Arm-PCR amplification of CDR3 regions. The public reads were quality trimmed at Q25 with fastp and then assembled into clones with MiXCR by TCRdb, keeping productive beta chains. Rows with one shared CDR3 protein collapse into an entry with the most common genes and DNA. The table for this sample lists about 380,000 distinct CDR3 sequences; 15% to 18% of them were counted only once. The ten largest clones take up 22% of the sample.

The sequenced sample was peripheral blood mononuclear cells (PBMCs), obtained at new diagnosis, from a patient treated with antithyroid drugs. The receptors were sampled from a female donor with Graves disease.

The genes are TRBV11-3 and TRBJ2-1; no definite D call. Germline V gene lookup returns CDR1 SGHNT and CDR2 YENEEA. Trimming left V 1 base short and J 0 bases short, with 10 bases between. This CDR3 comprises 16 residues. CDR3 in DNA: TGTGCCAGCAGCTTAGCCCTCTCTAGCTCCTACAATGAGCAGTTCTTC. This gives the protein CASSLALSSSYNEQFF. The complete variable domain, with remaining parts taken from reference TRBV11-3 and TRBJ2-1, reads EAGVVQSPRYKIIEKKQPVAFWCNPISGHNTLYWYLQNLGQGPELLIRYENEEAVDDSQLPKDRFSAERLKGVDSTLKIQPAELGDSAVYLCASSLALSSSYNEQFFGPGTRLTVL.

This chain links TRBV7-9 with TRBJ1-1, with D possibly being TRBD1 (5 bases). The CDR3 contains 20 residues. Per germline, CDR1 SEHNR and CDR2 FQNEAQ (reference sequence). Deletions cut 10 bases from V and 1 base from J, with 34 bases between. CDR3 in amino acids: CATTPGALHAAGFKNTEAFF. Written as DNA, the CDR3 is TGTGCCACGACCCCCGGCGCTTTGCACGCGGCAGGGTTTAAGAACACTGAAGCTTTCTTT.

Ten or more counts support this clonotype. The rearrangement joins TRBV5-1 to TRBJ2-3; D unclear. This CDR3 contains 12 residues. The V end was cut by 7 bases, the J end by 1 base, with 7 bases between. Germline-derived CDR1 and CDR2 are SGHRS and YFSETQ. The CDR3 loop reads CASYAGTDTQYF. The CDR3 nucleotides read TGCGCCAGCTACGCGGGCACAGATACGCAGTATTTT.

The chain recombines TRBV5-4 with TRBJ1-2; D not resolved. In germline, CDR1 is SGHNT, CDR2 YYREEE (reference sequence). The V end lost 4 bases, the J end lost 8 bases, and 15 bases lay between the germline ends. This CDR3 is built from 13 residues. CDR3 in DNA: TGTGCCAGCAGCCGTGGGGATGCAAACGGCTACACCTTC. This encodes CASSRGDANGYTF. Based on the CDR3 plus reference TRBV5-4 and TRBJ1-2, the full variable domain is ETGVTQSPTHLIKTRGQQVTLRCSSQSGHNTVSWYQQALGQGPQFIFQYYREEENGRGNFPPRFSGLQFPNYSSELNVNALELDDSALYLCASSRGDANGYTFGSGTRLTVV.

This clonotype was counted ten times or more. The chain combines TRBV30 with TRBJ2-2; D unclear. Trimming stripped 0 bases from V and 5 bases from J, with 10 bases between. Germline V gene sequence: CDR1 GTSNPN, CDR2 SVGIG (reference sequence). CDR3 length: 14 amino acids. The DNA of the CDR3 is TGTGCCTGGAGTGTACCTGGGAATACCGGGGAGCTGTTTTTT. It specifies CAWSVPGNTGELFF.

This clonotype was seen a few times. The rearrangement links TRBV20-1 to TRBJ1-2; TRBD1 matches at 9 bases. V gave up 4 bases and J gave up 4 bases; unmatched junction bases: 7. This CDR3 spans 14 amino acids. CDR1 and CDR2 from the germline V gene are DFQATT and SNEGSKA (reference sequence). CDR3 loop: CSAKPGQGLYGYTF. In DNA, the CDR3 is TGCAGTGCTAAGCCCGGACAGGGGCTCTATGGCTACACCTTC.

Ten or more counts support this clonotype. The CDR3 spells CASSQVSGAADTQYF. The DNA for the CDR3 is TGCGCCAGCAGCCAAGTTTCAGGGGCTGCAGATACGCAGTATTTT. This chain uses TRBV4-1 with TRBJ2-3, with D maybe TRBD1 (6 bases). Trimming shortened V by 1 base and J by 4 bases, and 12 bases separated the two germline ends. The CDR3 length is 15 residues. The V gene's germline CDR1 is MGHRA and CDR2 YSYEKL.

This clonotype was detected ten times or more. This chain uses TRBV10-3 with TRBJ2-7; D gene ambiguous. The CDR3 spans 12 residues. Germline CDR1 is ENHRY and CDR2 is SYGVKD. Trimming removed 5 bases at V and 0 bases at J, with 5 bases between. The CDR3 spells CAISRSSYEQYF. The CDR3 DNA is TGTGCCATCAGTCGAAGCTCCTACGAGCAGTACTTC.

This clonotype was recorded many times. J is TRBJ2-7 and V is TRBV7-2; D tentatively reads TRBD1 or TRBD2 (6 bases each). Germline V lookup: CDR1 SGHTA, CDR2 FQGNSA. This CDR3 comprises 14 residues. Trimming stripped 5 bases from V and 3 bases from J, with 14 bases between. CDR3 sequence: CASSPGDTVYEQYF. CDR3 DNA sequence: TGTGCCAGCAGCCCGGGGGACACCGTCTACGAGCAGTACTTC.

Many counts were recorded for this clonotype. The chain has TRBV7-2 and TRBJ2-3; D perhaps matches TRBD1 (6 bases). The CDR3 has 15 amino acids. Germline V gene sequence: CDR1 SGHTA, CDR2 FQGNSA. Deletions cut 1 base from V and 2 bases from J, with 10 bases between. CDR3 sequence (DNA): TGTGCCAGCAGCTTAGGGGCAGGGGTCACAGATACGCAGTATTTT. Protein: CASSLGAGVTDTQYF. Full variable domain (missing parts from reference TRBV7-2 and TRBJ2-3): GAGVSQSPSNKVTEKGKDVELRCDPISGHTALYWYRQSLGQGLEFLIYFQGNSAPDKSGLPSDRFSAERTGGSVSTLTIQRTQQEDSAVYLCASSLGAGVTDTQYFGPGTRLTVL.

This clonotype was observed many times. The rearrangement uses TRBV9 and TRBJ2-3, with D possibly being TRBD2 (6 bases). Trimming stripped 4 bases from V and 3 bases from J, with 21 bases between. CDR3 length: 17 residues. From germline, CDR1 is SGDLS and CDR2 YYNGEE. This CDR3 reads CASSPPASTRLTDTQYF. CDR3 bases: TGTGCCAGCAGCCCTCCAGCCTCGACTAGATTAACAGATACGCAGTATTTT.

This clonotype was seen a handful of times. V usage is TRBV12-5 and J usage is TRBJ2-7, with D possibly being TRBD2 (5 bases). V lost 1 base to trimming and J lost 6 bases, with 22 bases between them. This CDR3 spans 17 amino acids. Germline V gives CDR1 LGHNT, CDR2 FRNRAP. The CDR3 nucleotides are TGTGCTAGTGGTTTGGGTAATATGGCTAGAGGGATCTCCGAGCAGTACTTC. As protein: CASGLGNMARGISEQYF.

This CDR3 is CASRQRANTEAFF. The CDR3 DNA reads as TGTGCCAGTAGGCAGAGGGCGAACACTGAAGCTTTCTTT. The genes are TRBV6-1 and TRBJ1-1; D not certain. Germline V gene data show CDR1 as MNHNS and CDR2 as SASEGT. The CDR3 totals 13 residues. The germline V and J ends were trimmed by 9 bases and 1 base, with 12 bases remaining between them.

This clonotype was found many times. Germline is not matched at one junction end, which may reflect a read error. This chain joins TRBV7-9 and TRBJ2-1, with 8 positions matching TRBD1. This CDR3 contains 12 residues. Per germline, CDR1 SEHNR and CDR2 FQNEAQ (reference sequence). DNA for the CDR3: TGTGCCAGCAGTTACGGCGGACAGGGAAGGATCTTC. Encoded protein: CASSYGGQGRIF.

A word on this clonotype: This likely came from a read error, as a far larger clone is one base away. The rearrangement joins TRBV24-1 to TRBJ2-1, with 13 bases that match TRBD2. The CDR3 sequence is 15 residues long. The junction had 12 bases not matched to a gene; V was cut back by 11 bases and J by 9 bases. Per germline, CDR1 KGHDR and CDR2 SFDVKD. Here the CDR3 DNA reads TGTGCCAGCACATGGGGACTAGCGGGAACCGGTGAGCAGTTCTTC. As protein: CASTWGLAGTGEQFF.

The table lists this clonotype with many counts. CDR3 sequence (DNA): TGTGCCAGCCGGAGTAATCAGGGGCGCCCTGAAGCTTTCTTT. It codes for CASRSNQGRPEAFF. V is TRBV6-2 or TRBV6-3 and J is TRBJ1-1, with a tentative D call TRBD1 (6 bases). The germline V gene encodes CDR1 MNHEY and CDR2 SVGEGT. Trimming left V 8 bases short and J 6 bases short, with 19 bases between. CDR3 length: 14 residues.

The chain has TRBV6-5 and TRBJ1-2; D remains unclear. Trimming removed 2 bases from V and 6 bases from J, with 13 bases in between. The CDR3 spans 14 residues. The germline gives CDR1 MNHEY, CDR2 SVGAGI. The CDR3 sequence: CASSYRRPVDGYTF. In nucleotides, the CDR3 is TGTGCCAGCAGTTACAGACGGCCGGTGGATGGCTACACCTTC.

The rearrangement joins TRBV14 to TRBJ2-1; D unclear. This CDR3 has 12 residues. Trimming removed 3 bases from V and 3 bases from J, with 3 bases in between. CDR1 and CDR2 from the germline V gene are SGHDN and FVKESK. The DNA for the CDR3 is TGTGCCAGCAGCCAGGTCTACAATGAGCAGTTCTTC. Translation gives CASSQVYNEQFF.

This clonotype has only a few counts. The V and J genes are TRBV6-1 and TRBJ2-7; 8 nucleotides agree with TRBD1. The CDR3 has 17 amino acids. From germline, CDR1 is MNHNS and CDR2 SASEGT. V shed 8 bases, J shed 2 bases, and the junction held 17 bases outside the gene matches. Here the CDR3 reads CASSISGGDPFAYEQYF. In DNA form, the CDR3 reads TGTGCCAGCTCTATCTCAGGGGGCGATCCCTTTGCCTACGAGCAGTACTTC.

This clonotype occurred many times. In nucleotides, the CDR3 is TGTGCCAGCAGTTTTAAGCTCAGCTCGTATGGCTACACCTTC. Its translation: CASSFKLSSYGYTF. The chain combines TRBV28 with TRBJ1-2, with no clear D. Trimming shortened V by 3 bases and J by 5 bases, and 13 bases separated the two germline ends. Germline assignment: CDR1 MDHEN and CDR2 SYDVKM. This CDR3 region has 14 residues.

This clonotype was observed a handful of times. The rearrangement links TRBV28 to TRBJ1-2; possible D gene TRBD1, 5 bases. CDR1 is MDHEN and CDR2 is SYDVKM in the germline V gene. There are 14 residues in the CDR3. The germline V and J ends were trimmed by 6 bases and 3 bases, with 14 bases remaining between them. Written as DNA, the CDR3 is TGTGCCAGCAGCGACGGGGGACGCGACTATGGCTACACCTTC. Protein: CASSDGGRDYGYTF.

This clonotype was detected ten times or more. The J gene is TRBJ1-2, the V gene TRBV28, with 9 bases that match TRBD1. The CDR3 is 14 amino acids. With 3 bases clipped from V and 6 bases from J, the junction kept 5 bases outside the gene matches. The germline gives CDR1 MDHEN, CDR2 SYDVKM. CDR3 residues: CASSFGTGNDGYTF. CDR3 sequence (DNA): TGTGCCAGCAGTTTCGGGACAGGGAACGATGGCTACACCTTC.

This clonotype was observed many times. J is TRBJ1-2 and V is TRBV10-1, with 10 positions matching TRBD1. Germline V lookup: CDR1 WNHNN, CDR2 SYGVQD (reference sequence). CDR3 length: 13 amino acids. Losses at the gene ends were 6 bases for V and 9 bases for J; bases not matched to a gene: 7. The CDR3 region has the DNA TGCGCCAGCAGCGCCGGGACAGGGGCTCGCTACACCTTC. It translates to CASSAGTGARYTF.

This clonotype was observed many times. This rearrangement joins TRBV2 to TRBJ2-1; no reliable D call. The V end was cut by 4 bases, the J end by 4 bases, with 23 bases between. Germline-derived CDR1 and CDR2 are SNHLY and FYNNEI. The CDR3 runs to 18 residues. CDR3 bases: TGTGCCAGCAGTGCCTTTTTGGGGTGGAAGGGAACATACAATGAGCAGTTCTTC. Translation gives CASSAFLGWKGTYNEQFF.

This clonotype occurred many times. The V gene is TRBV28, the J gene TRBJ1-2; unclear D gene. Trimming cost V 5 bases and J 8 bases, with 21 bases left between them. From germline, CDR1 is MDHEN and CDR2 SYDVKM. This CDR3 has 15 residues. The CDR3 coding sequence is TGTGCCAGCAGTCCCCAGGACCGCCAAGTAAGGGGCTACACCTTC. Protein: CASSPQDRQVRGYTF.

The chain couples TRBV15 to TRBJ1-5, with D possibly being TRBD1 (5 bases). The V gene's germline CDR1 is LNHNV and CDR2 YYDKDF (reference sequence). V was clipped by 0 bases and J by 7 bases, with 10 bases between them. This CDR3 has 14 residues. CDR3 loop: CATSREHGTQPQHF. The CDR3 DNA reads TGTGCCACCAGCAGAGAACACGGGACCCAGCCCCAGCATTTT.

This clonotype was seen repeatedly, ten times or more. The chain links TRBV7-2 to TRBJ2-7; TRBD1 matches at 7 bases. V shed 1 base and J 3 bases; nucleotides not matched to a gene: 3. CDR3 length: 14 residues. Germline lookup yields CDR1 SGHTA and CDR2 FQGNSA. Here the CDR3 DNA reads TGTGCCAGCAGCTTAGACAGGGGATTCTACGAGCAGTACTTC. This codes for CASSLDRGFYEQYF.

This clonotype was seen many times. DNA for the CDR3: TGTGCCAGCAGTTTTGGAGGGCTAGCGGACCACACCTACGAGCAGTACTTC. Its protein is CASSFGGLADHTYEQYF. This chain connects TRBV12-3 or TRBV12-4 to TRBJ2-7, with 7 bases matching TRBD2. The CDR3 has 17 residues. Losses at the gene ends were 3 bases for V and 2 bases for J; bases not matched to a gene: 13.

This clonotype was recorded at least ten times. The chain joins TRBV5-1 to TRBJ2-5; D is uncertain. Germline V gene sequence: CDR1 SGHRS, CDR2 YFSETQ. The CDR3 sequence is 14 residues long. V lost 1 base and J 6 bases, leaving 13 bases between the germline ends. CDR3 residues: CASSLRLSPKTQYF. DNA for the CDR3: TGCGCCAGCAGCTTGCGGTTATCTCCGAAGACCCAGTACTTC.

This chain joins TRBV28 and TRBJ2-5, with 13 bases lining up with TRBD2. The J call may be faulty, since TRBJ2-1 better matches the DNA end. Germline CDR1 is MDHEN and CDR2 is SYDVKM. This CDR3 region has 15 residues. The CDR3 here is CASSTLAGGRNEQFF. The CDR3 region has the DNA TGTGCCAGCAGTACACTAGCGGGGGGGCGAAATGAGCAGTTCTTC.

There are a few counts of this clonotype. The V and J genes are TRBV7-2 and TRBJ1-2; tentatively, D is TRBD1 (5 bases). Trimming pared 5 bases from V and 6 bases from J, leaving 16 bases between. CDR1 is SGHTA and CDR2 is FQGNSA in the germline V gene. This CDR3 has 14 amino acids. CDR3 nucleotides: TGTGCCAGCAGCCAAACCCGGGGGGGAGATGGCTACACCTTC. It is translated as CASSQTRGGDGYTF.

The table lists this clonotype with many counts. The rearrangement uses TRBV5-1 and TRBJ1-4, with a weak D call TRBD1 (5 bases). V lost 2 bases, J lost 3 bases, and 11 bases lay in between. From germline, CDR1 is SGHRS and CDR2 YFSETQ. The CDR3 runs 15 residues. CDR3 in amino acids: CASSLSTGSNEKLFF. In DNA form, the CDR3 reads TGCGCCAGCAGCTTATCCACAGGTTCTAATGAAAAACTGTTTTTT. Using reference TRBV5-1 and TRBJ1-4 for the parts outside the CDR3, the full variable domain is KAGVTQTPRYLIKTRGQQVTLSCSPISGHRSVSWYQQTPGQGLQFLFEYFSETQRNKGNFPGRFSGRQFSNSRSEMNVSTLELGDSALYLCASSLSTGSNEKLFFGSGTQLSVL.